This T cell receptor beta chain was profiled in a study of immune cell composition in non-small cell lung cancer. TCRdb's table, derived via immunoSEQ multiplex PCR, lists solely in-frame clones and lacks some. The profile covers about 2,000 clones, with approximately 72% appearing a single time and roughly 13% taken by the ten largest. Germline CDR1 reads SEHNR; CDR2 reads FQNEAQ (reference sequence). J lost 2 bases, V lost 5 bases, and 5 bases had no gene match. CDR3 length: 17 amino acids. Comments on this clone: The antigen is not known.

Study-level points and caveats: Top 10 clone scores and clonality were higher in squamous than adenocarcinoma.

The chain couples TRBV7-9 to TRBJ2-2, with 13 bases fitting TRBD2. This clonotype was obtained from a human donor with non-small cell lung cancer. Source material: lung tumor tissue. CDR3 in DNA: TGTGCCAGCAGCCCGGGACTAGCGGGACCAAACACCGGGGAGCTGTTTTTT. Residues: CASSPGLAGPNTGELFF.